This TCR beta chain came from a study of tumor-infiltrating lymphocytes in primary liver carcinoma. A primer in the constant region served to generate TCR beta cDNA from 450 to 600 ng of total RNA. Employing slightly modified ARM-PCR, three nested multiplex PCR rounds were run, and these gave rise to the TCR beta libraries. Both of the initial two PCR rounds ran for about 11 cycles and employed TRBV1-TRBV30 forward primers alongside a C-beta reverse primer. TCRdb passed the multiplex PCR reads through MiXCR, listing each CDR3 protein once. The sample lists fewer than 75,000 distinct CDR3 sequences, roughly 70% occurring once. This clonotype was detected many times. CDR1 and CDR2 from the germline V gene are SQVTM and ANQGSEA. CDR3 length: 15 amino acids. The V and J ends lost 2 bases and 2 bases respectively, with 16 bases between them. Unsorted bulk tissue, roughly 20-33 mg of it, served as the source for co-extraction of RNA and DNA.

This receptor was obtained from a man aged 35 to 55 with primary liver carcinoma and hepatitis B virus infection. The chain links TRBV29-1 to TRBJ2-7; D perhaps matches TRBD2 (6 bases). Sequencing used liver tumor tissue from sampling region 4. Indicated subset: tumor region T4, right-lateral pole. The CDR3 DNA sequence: TGCAGCGTTGAAATTATCGGGGGAGGAGCCTACGAGCAGTACTTC. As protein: CSVEIIGGGAYEQYF.